This T cell receptor (beta chain) stems from a study of T cells in Graves' hyperthyroidism and ophthalmopathy. J was trimmed by 4 bases and V by 2 bases; bases with no gene match: 4. The CDR3 sequence is 14 residues long. Germline assignment: CDR1 SGHAT and CDR2 FQNNGV. Amplification of TCR beta CDR3 regions was performed using RNA transcripts as template. An initial round of RT-PCR targeting the TCR CDR3 relied on the HTBI primer set. One entry per CDR3 protein, called by TCRdb with MiXCR from the multiplex PCR reads. The sample consists of approximately 600,000 distinct CDR3 sequences, around 14% of them appearing once. This clonotype was found many times.

This TCR was recovered from a woman in her late teens or twenties with Graves' ophthalmopathy. This chain uses TRBV11-2 with TRBJ1-1; 7 nucleotides agree with TRBD1. Material: blood. The CDR3 loop reads CASSLRGRPTEAFF. The CDR3 region has the DNA TGTGCCAGCAGCTTAAGGGGGCGTCCCACTGAAGCTTTCTTT.